This T cell receptor (beta chain) was recorded in a study of CD8+ T cells in alopecia areata. As for the study in general: At a dose of 5 to 10 mg twice daily, oral tofacitinib was given to treated patients. Points from the study as a whole: Patients displayed less clarity in TCR sharing than mice, a finding possibly related to HLA. Uncertainty about whether baseline CD8+ expansion is linked to response remains, with one nonresponder.

Notes on this clone: Its antigen is as yet unknown.

cDNA prepared by RNA extraction and subsequent reverse transcription served as the template for sequencing. The assay was immunoSEQ multiplex PCR, and TCRdb's table has in-frame clones only and misses some. The sample shows roughly 200,000 clones, about 55% of them seen only once. CDR1 is MNHNY and CDR2 is SVGAGI in the germline V gene (reference sequence). The germline V and J ends were trimmed by 5 bases and 2 bases, with 9 bases remaining between them. There are 13 residues in the CDR3. Documented treatment: oral pan-JAK inhibitor, 5-10 mg twice daily. This sequence was found in a human donor with alopecia areata. The chain combines TRBV6-6 with TRBJ2-5; D uncertain. The source was CD8+ T cells sorted from blood, collected at week 24, from a patient treated with tofacitinib. The CDR3 protein is CASSADGQETQYF. The CDR3 DNA follows: TGTGCCAGCAGTGCCGACGGGCAAGAGACCCAGTACTTC.